The clone carrying this TCR beta chain was counted many times. No antigen is known for it. Amplification yielded TCR beta CDR3 regions, with RNA transcripts as the source. Using the HTBI primer set, a first-round RT-PCR was run on the TCR CDR3. TCRdb reprocessed the multiplex PCR reads with MiXCR, giving one entry per CDR3 protein. The table lists approximately 640,000 distinct CDR3 sequences, approximately 15% of them singletons. After removal of 1 base from V and 1 base from J, the junction contained 2 bases not matched to a gene. The CDR3 covers 17 residues. Germline V gene data show CDR1 as SGHVS and CDR2 as FQNEAQ. The data belong to a study of T cells in Graves' hyperthyroidism and ophthalmopathy. Exclusions: uncontrolled infection, other autoimmune disease, pregnancy, lactation. Fresh peripheral blood, about 10 ml of it, supplied the PBMCs. Study-wide points: For ophthalmopathy, model prediction preceded onset by a median about six months. Researchers found most expanded thyroid clonotypes above 0.001 in blood as well.

The chain carries TRBV7-8 and TRBJ2-1, with 12 nucleotides matching TRBD2. Sequencing input: blood. This clonotype was obtained from a man aged 50 or older with Graves' hyperthyroidism. The CDR3 DNA sequence: TGTGCCAGCAGCTTAGTTACTAGCGGGAGGTCCTACAATGAGCAGTTCTTC. Protein product: CASSLVTSGRSYNEQFF.